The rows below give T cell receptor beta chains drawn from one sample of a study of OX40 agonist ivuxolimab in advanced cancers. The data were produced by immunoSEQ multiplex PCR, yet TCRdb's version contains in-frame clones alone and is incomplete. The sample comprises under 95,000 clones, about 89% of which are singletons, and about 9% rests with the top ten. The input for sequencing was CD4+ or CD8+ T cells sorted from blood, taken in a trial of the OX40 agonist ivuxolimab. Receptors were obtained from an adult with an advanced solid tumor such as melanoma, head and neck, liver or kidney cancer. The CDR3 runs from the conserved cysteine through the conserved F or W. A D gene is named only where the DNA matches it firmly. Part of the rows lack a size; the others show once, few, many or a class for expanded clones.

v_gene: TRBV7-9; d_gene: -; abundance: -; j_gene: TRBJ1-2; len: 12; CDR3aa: CASSPGGYGYTF; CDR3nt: TGTGCCAGCAGCCCCGGGGGATATGGCTACACCTTC
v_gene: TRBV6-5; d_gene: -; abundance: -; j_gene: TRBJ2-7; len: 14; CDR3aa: CASSFGQEGSEQYF; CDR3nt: TGTGCCAGCAGTTTCGGACAGGAGGGATCCGAGCAGTACTTC
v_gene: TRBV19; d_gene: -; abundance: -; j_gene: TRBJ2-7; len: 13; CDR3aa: CASSMTGTYEQYF; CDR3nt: TGTGCCAGTAGTATGACAGGCACCTACGAGCAGTACTTC
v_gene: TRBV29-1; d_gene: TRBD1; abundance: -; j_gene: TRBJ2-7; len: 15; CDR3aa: CSVSTGGPPPYEQYF; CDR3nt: TGCAGCGTGAGCACAGGGGGTCCACCGCCCTACGAGCAGTACTTC
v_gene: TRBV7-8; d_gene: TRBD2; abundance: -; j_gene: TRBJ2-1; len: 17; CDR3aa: CASSLRVAGGRYNEQFF; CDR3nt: TGTGCCAGCAGCCTCCGGGTAGCGGGAGGCAGATACAATGAGCAGTTCTTC
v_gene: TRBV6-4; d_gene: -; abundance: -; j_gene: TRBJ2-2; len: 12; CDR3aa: CASSSRTGELFF; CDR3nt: TGTGCCAGCAGTAGTAGGACCGGGGAGCTGTTTTTT
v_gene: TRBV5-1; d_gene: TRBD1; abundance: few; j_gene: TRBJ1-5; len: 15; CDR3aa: CASSPTGGAGQPQHF; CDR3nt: TGCGCCAGCAGCCCAACAGGGGGCGCGGGTCAGCCCCAGCATTTT
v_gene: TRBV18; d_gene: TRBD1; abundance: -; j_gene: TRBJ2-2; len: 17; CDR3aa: CASSPIWTGLNTGELFF; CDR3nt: TGTGCCAGCTCACCGATATGGACAGGGCTGAACACCGGGGAGCTGTTTTTT
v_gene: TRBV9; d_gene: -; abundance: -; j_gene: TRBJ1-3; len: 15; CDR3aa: CASSVDPGTGNTIYF; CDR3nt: TGTGCCAGCAGCGTAGATCCAGGGACGGGAAACACCATATATTTT
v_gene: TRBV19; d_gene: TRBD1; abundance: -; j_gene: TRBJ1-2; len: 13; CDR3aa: CATRTGIGYGYTF; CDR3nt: TGTGCCACCAGGACAGGGATAGGCTATGGCTACACCTTC
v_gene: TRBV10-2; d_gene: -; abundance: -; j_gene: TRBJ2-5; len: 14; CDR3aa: CASSDVGRQETQYF; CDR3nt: TGCGCCAGCAGTGATGTGGGACGACAAGAGACCCAGTACTTC
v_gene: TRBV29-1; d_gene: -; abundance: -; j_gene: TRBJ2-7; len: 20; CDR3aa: CSVALQFGRLKQGATYEQYF; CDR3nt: TGCAGCGTTGCCCTTCAGTTCGGGAGACTAAAACAGGGAGCTACCTACGAGCAGTACTTC
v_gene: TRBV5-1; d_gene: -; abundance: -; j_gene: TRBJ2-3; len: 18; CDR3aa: CASSLMIGGTGLSGTQYF; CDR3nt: TGCGCCAGCAGCTTGATGATTGGGGGCACAGGACTTTCGGGTACGCAGTATTTT
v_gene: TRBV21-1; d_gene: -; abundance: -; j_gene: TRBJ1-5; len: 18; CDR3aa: CASSKGETGSDWGQPQHF; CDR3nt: TGTGCCAGCAGCAAAGGGGAGACAGGGTCCGATTGGGGTCAGCCCCAGCATTTT
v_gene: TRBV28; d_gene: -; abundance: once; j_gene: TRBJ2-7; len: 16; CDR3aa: CASSLLSGGSSYEQYF; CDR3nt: TGTGCCAGCAGTTTACTAAGTGGGGGTAGCTCCTACGAGCAGTACTTC
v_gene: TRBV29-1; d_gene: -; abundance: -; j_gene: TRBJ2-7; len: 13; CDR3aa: CSAIDGQSYEQYF; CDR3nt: TGCAGCGCCATAGATGGACAAAGCTACGAGCAGTACTTC
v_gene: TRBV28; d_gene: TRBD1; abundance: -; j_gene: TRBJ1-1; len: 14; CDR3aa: CASSLPQGTTEAFF; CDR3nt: TGTGCCAGCAGTTTACCACAGGGGACCACTGAAGCTTTCTTT
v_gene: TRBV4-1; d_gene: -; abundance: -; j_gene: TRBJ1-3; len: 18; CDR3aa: CASSQWLEPGSSGNTIYF; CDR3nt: TGCGCCAGCAGCCAATGGTTGGAGCCGGGGAGCTCTGGAAACACCATATATTTT
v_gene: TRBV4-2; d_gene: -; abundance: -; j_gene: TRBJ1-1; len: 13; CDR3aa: CASSADPNTEAFF; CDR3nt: TGTGCCAGCAGCGCAGACCCAAACACTGAAGCTTTCTTT
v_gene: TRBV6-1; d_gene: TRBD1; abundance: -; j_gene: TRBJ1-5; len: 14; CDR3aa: CASRMGQLNQPQHF; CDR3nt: TGTGCCAGCAGAATGGGACAGCTCAATCAGCCCCAGCATTTT
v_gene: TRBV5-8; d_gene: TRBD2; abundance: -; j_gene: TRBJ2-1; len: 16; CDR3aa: CASSPPGIRRGNEQFF; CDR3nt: TGTGCCAGCAGCCCCCCAGGTATCAGGCGGGGGAATGAGCAGTTCTTC
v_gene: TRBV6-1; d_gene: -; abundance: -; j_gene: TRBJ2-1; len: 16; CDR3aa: CASSALTVTSYNEQFF; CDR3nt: TGTGCCAGCAGTGCCCTAACAGTGACCTCCTACAATGAGCAGTTCTTC
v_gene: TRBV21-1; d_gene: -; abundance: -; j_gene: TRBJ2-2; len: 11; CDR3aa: CASSRTGELFF; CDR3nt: TGTGCCAGCAGCCGTACCGGGGAGCTGTTTTTT
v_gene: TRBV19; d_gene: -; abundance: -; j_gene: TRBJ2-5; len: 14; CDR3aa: CASSSPLSSLTQYF; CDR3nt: TGTGCCAGTAGTTCTCCGCTTTCGAGCCTGACGCAGTACTTC
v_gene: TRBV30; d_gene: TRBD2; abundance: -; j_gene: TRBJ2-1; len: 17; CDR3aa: CAWSPTSGETYYNEQFF; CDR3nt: TGTGCCTGGAGTCCAACTAGCGGGGAAACGTACTACAATGAGCAGTTCTTC
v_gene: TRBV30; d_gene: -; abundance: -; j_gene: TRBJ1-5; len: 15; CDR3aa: CAWSVGSNSNQPQHF; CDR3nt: TGTGCCTGGAGTGTAGGGTCCAATAGCAATCAGCCCCAGCATTTT
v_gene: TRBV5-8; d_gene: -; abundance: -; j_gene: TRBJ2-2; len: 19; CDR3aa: CASSLPRGSVAANTGELFF; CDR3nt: TGTGCCAGCAGCTTGCCGCGAGGAAGCGTGGCCGCGAACACCGGGGAGCTGTTTTTT
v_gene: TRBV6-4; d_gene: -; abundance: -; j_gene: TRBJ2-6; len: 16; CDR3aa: CASRARTVSGANVLTF; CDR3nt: TGTGCCAGCAGGGCGAGGACAGTCTCTGGGGCCAACGTCCTGACTTTC
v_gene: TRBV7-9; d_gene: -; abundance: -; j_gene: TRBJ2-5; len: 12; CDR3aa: CASSFIQETQYF; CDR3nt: TGTGCCAGCAGCTTCATCCAAGAGACCCAGTACTTC
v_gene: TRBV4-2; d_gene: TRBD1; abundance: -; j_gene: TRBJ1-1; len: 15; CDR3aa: CASSQDLGQSTEAFF; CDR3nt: TGTGCCAGCAGCCAAGATTTGGGACAGAGCACTGAAGCTTTCTTT
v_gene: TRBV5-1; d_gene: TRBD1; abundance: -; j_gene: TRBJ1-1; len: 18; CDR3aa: CASSPQPHGTGGYTEAFF; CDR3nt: TGCGCCAGCAGCCCACAACCCCACGGGACAGGGGGATACACTGAAGCTTTCTTT
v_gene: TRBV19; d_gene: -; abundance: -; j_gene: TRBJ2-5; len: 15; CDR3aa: CASSIEGAGLKGQYF; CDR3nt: TGTGCCAGTAGTATAGAAGGGGCGGGTCTGAAGGGCCAGTACTTC
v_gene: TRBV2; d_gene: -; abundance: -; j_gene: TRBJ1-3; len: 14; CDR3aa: CASDRQGPGNTIYF; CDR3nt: TGTGCCAGCGATAGGCAGGGGCCTGGAAACACCATATATTTT
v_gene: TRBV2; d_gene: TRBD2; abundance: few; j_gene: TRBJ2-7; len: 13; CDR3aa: CASSPGTTYEQYF; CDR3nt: TGTGCCAGCAGCCCCGGGACTACCTACGAGCAGTACTTC
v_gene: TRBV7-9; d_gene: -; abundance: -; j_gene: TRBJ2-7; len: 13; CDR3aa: CASSSERGNEQYF; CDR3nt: TGTGCCAGCAGCTCCGAGAGGGGGAACGAGCAGTACTTC
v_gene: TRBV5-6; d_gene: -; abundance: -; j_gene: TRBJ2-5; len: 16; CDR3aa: CASSLMVGVAQETQYF; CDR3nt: TGTGCCAGCAGCTTGATGGTGGGGGTGGCGCAAGAGACCCAGTACTTC
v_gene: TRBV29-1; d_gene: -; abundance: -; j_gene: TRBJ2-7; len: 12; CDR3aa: CSVEGVSYEQYF; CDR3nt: TGCAGCGTTGAAGGGGTGTCCTACGAGCAGTACTTC
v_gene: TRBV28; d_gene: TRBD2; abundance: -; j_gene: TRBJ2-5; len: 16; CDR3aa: CASSYAGDWGRETQYF; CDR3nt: TGTGCCAGCAGTTATGCGGGAGATTGGGGCAGGGAGACCCAGTACTTC
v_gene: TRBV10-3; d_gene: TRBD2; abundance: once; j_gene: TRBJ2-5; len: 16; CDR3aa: CAISESSGRAQETQYF; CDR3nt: TGTGCCATCAGTGAGTCTAGCGGGAGGGCCCAAGAGACCCAGTACTTC
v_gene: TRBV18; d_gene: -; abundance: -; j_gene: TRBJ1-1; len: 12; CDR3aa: CASSHRQWEAFF; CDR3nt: TGTGCCAGCTCTCATCGACAGTGGGAAGCTTTCTTT
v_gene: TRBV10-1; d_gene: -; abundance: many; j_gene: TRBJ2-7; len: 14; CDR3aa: CASSDTGTAGEQYF; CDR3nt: TGCGCCAGCAGTGATACCGGGACAGCGGGCGAGCAGTACTTC
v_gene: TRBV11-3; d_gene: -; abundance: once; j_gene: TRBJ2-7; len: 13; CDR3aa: CASSFGHSYEQYF; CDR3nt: TGTGCCAGCAGCTTCGGGCACTCCTACGAGCAGTACTTC
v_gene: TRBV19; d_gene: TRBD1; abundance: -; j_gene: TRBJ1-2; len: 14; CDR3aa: CASSRGQGSSGYTF; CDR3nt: TGTGCCAGTAGTAGAGGACAGGGGTCCTCTGGCTACACCTTC
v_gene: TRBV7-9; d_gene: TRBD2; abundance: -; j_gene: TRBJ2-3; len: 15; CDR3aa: CASSSLADLTDTQYF; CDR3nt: TGTGCCAGCAGCTCCCTAGCGGATCTCACAGATACGCAGTATTTT
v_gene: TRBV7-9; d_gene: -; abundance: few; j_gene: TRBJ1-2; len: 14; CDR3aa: CASSLSGPNYGYTF; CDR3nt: TGTGCCAGCAGCCTTTCGGGGCCAAACTATGGCTACACCTTC
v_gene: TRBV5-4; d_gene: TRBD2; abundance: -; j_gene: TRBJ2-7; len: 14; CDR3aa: CASSTGTSVYEQYF; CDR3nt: TGTGCCAGCAGCACCGGGACTAGCGTCTACGAGCAGTACTTC
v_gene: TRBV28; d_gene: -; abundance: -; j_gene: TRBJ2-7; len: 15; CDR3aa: CASSPLFAGRGEQYF; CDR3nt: TGTGCCAGCAGTCCACTCTTCGCGGGCCGTGGCGAGCAGTACTTC
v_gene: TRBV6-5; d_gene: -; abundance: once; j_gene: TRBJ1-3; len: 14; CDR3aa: CASRRGAGGNTIYF; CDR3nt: TGTGCCAGCAGACGGGGGGCGGGAGGAAACACCATATATTTT
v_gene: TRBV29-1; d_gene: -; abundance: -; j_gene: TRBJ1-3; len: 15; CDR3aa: CSVQDRLPLEGTIYF; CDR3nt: TGCAGCGTTCAAGACAGGCTTCCTCTGGAGGGCACCATATATTTT
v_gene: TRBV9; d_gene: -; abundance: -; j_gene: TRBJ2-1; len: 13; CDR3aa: CASSPVNYNEQFF; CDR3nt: TGTGCCAGCAGCCCCGTCAACTACAATGAGCAGTTCTTC
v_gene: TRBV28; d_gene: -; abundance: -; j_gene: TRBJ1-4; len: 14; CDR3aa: CASSFRALNEKLFF; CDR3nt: TGTGCCAGCAGTTTCCGGGCCCTCAATGAAAAACTGTTTTTT
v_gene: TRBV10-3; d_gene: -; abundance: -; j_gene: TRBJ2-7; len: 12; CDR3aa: CAISGAINEQYF; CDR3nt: TGTGCCATCTCAGGGGCGATCAACGAGCAGTACTTC
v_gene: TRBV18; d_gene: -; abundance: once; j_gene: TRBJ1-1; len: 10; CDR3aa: CASSGTEAFF; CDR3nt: TGTGCCAGCTCAGGCACTGAAGCTTTCTTT
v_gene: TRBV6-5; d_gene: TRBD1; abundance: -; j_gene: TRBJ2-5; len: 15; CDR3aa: CASSVGDRGRETQYF; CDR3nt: TGTGCCAGCAGTGTGGGGGACAGGGGGCGGGAGACCCAGTACTTC